The clone carrying this T cell receptor beta chain was observed once. As handled by the study authors: Amplification with reference gene primers provided the estimates of nucleated cell counts. Libraries were prepared by immunoSEQ multiplex PCR; TCRdb keeps only in-frame clonotypes and omits some of them. That table gives V, J and clone size, and the DNA gave D and trimming. The repertoire holds about 120,000 clones, with 90% as singletons. The V gene's germline CDR1 is LGHDT and CDR2 YNNKEL (reference sequence). This CDR3 has 14 residues. Trimming cost V 4 bases and J 5 bases; bases outside gene matches: 7. The entry originates in a study of blood T cell repertoires in COVID-19. The Seattle patients, enrolled during active infection, were followed longitudinally.

The sequence came from a man in his sixties with COVID-19, enrolled during active disease. This chain uses TRBV3-1 (or the pseudogene TRBV3-2) with TRBJ2-7, with 8 bases that match TRBD1. The sequencing input was peripheral blood. As DNA, the CDR3 is TGTGCCAGCAGCCTATCGACAGGGGAGGACGAGCAGTACTTC. Encoded protein: CASSLSTGEDEQYF.